Following are 28 T cell receptor beta chains from one sample sequenced in a study of blood T cell repertoires in COVID-19. Repertoires were generated with immunoSEQ multiplex PCR, while TCRdb's copy carries only in-frame clones and drops some. The profile shows over 200,000 clones, more than 75% of them singletons. Sequencing was done on a sample of peripheral blood. The receptors originated from a man between 50 and 59 years old with COVID-19, enrolled during active disease.

The chain combines TRBV6-1 with TRBJ1-5; unclear D gene. Trimming shortened V by 1 base and J by 3 bases, and 10 bases separated the two germline ends. This CDR3 region has 15 residues. Germline assignment: CDR1 MNHNS and CDR2 SASEGT. The CDR3 loop reads CASSEVLDSNQPQHF. The CDR3 DNA reads as TGTGCCAGCAGTGAAGTTCTGGACTCCAATCAGCCCCAGCATTTT.

The chain links TRBV7-9 to TRBJ1-5; D might be TRBD1 (5 bases). V was cut by 0 bases and J by 2 bases, with 5 bases left in between. The CDR3 is 14 amino acids. Germline CDR1 and CDR2: SEHNR and FQNEAQ (reference sequence). The CDR3 DNA follows: TGTGCCAGCAGCTTAGCAGGGGGCAATCAGCCCCAGCATTTT. It is translated as CASSLAGGNQPQHF.

The chain is built from TRBV12-5 and TRBJ2-2; D is uncertain. Germline lookup yields CDR1 LGHNT and CDR2 FRNRAP. V was shortened by 2 bases and J by 1 base, with 8 bases between the two germline ends. The CDR3 loop spans 15 amino acids. The DNA for the CDR3 is TGTGCTAGTGGTTTGCGCCTAGAGAACACCGGGGAGCTGTTTTTT. Encoded protein: CASGLRLENTGELFF.

The chain uses TRBV5-1 and TRBJ1-1; the match to TRBD1 covers 9 bases. Germline lookup yields CDR1 SGHRS and CDR2 YFSETQ. The CDR3 totals 17 residues. Trimming at V came to 0 bases and at J to 0 bases, leaving 6 bases not matched to a gene. For the CDR3, the DNA is TGCGCCAGCAGCTTGGGGGACAGGGTGATGGTGAACACTGAAGCTTTCTTT. Translating gives CASSLGDRVMVNTEAFF.

On this clone itself: Within the sample, other DNA sequences also encode this same CDR3. The rearrangement joins TRBV27 to TRBJ2-7; D call uncertain. The V gene's germline CDR1 is MNHEY and CDR2 SMNVEV (reference sequence). Trimming cost V 3 bases and J 6 bases, with 9 bases left between them. The CDR3 has 12 residues. The DNA of the CDR3 is TGTGCCAGCAGTTTGCCGGGTGGCGAGCAGTACTTC. This translates into CASSLPGGEQYF.

The J gene is TRBJ2-3, the V gene TRBV14, with 7 bases identical to TRBD2. Germline assignment: CDR1 SGHDN and CDR2 FVKESK. The ends lost 4 bases at V and 5 bases at J; junction bases unmatched: 18. The CDR3 consists of 18 residues. The CDR3 loop reads CASSRSGGSGMRKDTQYF. The CDR3 DNA is TGTGCCAGCAGCCGCTCCGGGGGGAGCGGGATGAGGAAAGATACGCAGTATTTT. The full variable domain, rest sourced from reference TRBV14 and TRBJ2-3, is EAGVTQFPSHSVIEKGQTVTLRCDPISGHDNLYWYRRVMGKEIKFLLHFVKESKQDESGMPNNRFLAERTGGTYSTLKVQPAELEDSGVYFCASSRSGGSGMRKDTQYFGPGTRLTVL.

Written as DNA, the CDR3 is TGTGCCAGCAACCCCGGGGGTAAAGAGACCCAGTACTTC. This gives the protein CASNPGGKETQYF. The chain combines TRBV2 with TRBJ2-5, with a possible D match to TRBD2 (6 bases). The CDR3 runs to 13 residues. Deletions cut 7 bases from V and 3 bases from J, with 12 bases between. Germline CDR1 is SNHLY and CDR2 is FYNNEI.

This sequence joins TRBV3-1 (or the pseudogene TRBV3-2) and TRBJ1-1, with D perhaps TRBD1 (6 bases). The length of the CDR3 is 15 residues. Germline loops: CDR1 LGHDT, CDR2 YNNKEL (reference sequence). Trimming removed 3 bases from V and 1 base from J, with 12 bases in between. Here the CDR3 reads CASSHLGQQNTEAFF. CDR3 sequence (DNA): TGTGCCAGCAGCCACCTTGGACAGCAGAACACTGAAGCTTTCTTT.

This sequence joins TRBV27 and TRBJ1-1, with 7 bases matching TRBD1. CDR1 is MNHEY, CDR2 SMNVEV, per germline (reference sequence). V was clipped by 4 bases and J by 10 bases; unmatched bases: 3. This CDR3 has 11 amino acids. This chain's CDR3 is CASSSGTVAFF. In DNA form, the CDR3 reads TGTGCCAGCAGTTCCGGGACAGTAGCTTTCTTT.

The V gene is TRBV2, the J gene TRBJ2-1; a weak D match, TRBD2 (6 bases). The CDR3 contains 17 residues. The V end lost 4 bases, the J end lost 0 bases, and 16 bases lay between the germline ends. Germline CDR1 and CDR2: SNHLY and FYNNEI. CDR3: CASSATSFPSSYNEQFF. CDR3 nucleotide sequence: TGTGCCAGCAGTGCGACTAGTTTTCCAAGCTCCTACAATGAGCAGTTCTTC.

J is TRBJ1-5 and V is TRBV18, with TRBD1 matching over 8 bases. J was trimmed by 4 bases and V by 4 bases; bases with no gene match: 9. Germline V lookup: CDR1 KGHSH, CDR2 LQKENI. CDR3 length: 16 residues. Here the CDR3 DNA reads TGTGCCAGCTCACAACAGGGGGGAGGCAATAATCAGCCCCAGCATTTT. Encoded protein: CASSQQGGGNNQPQHF.

The CDR3 spells CAISAGQPEKLFF. CDR3 in DNA: TGTGCCATCAGTGCTGGACAACCCGAAAAACTGTTTTTT. J is TRBJ1-4 and V is TRBV10-3, with D possibly TRBD1 on 5 matching bases. This CDR3 contains 13 residues. V lost 4 bases, J lost 8 bases, and 11 bases lay in between. Germline values: CDR1 ENHRY, CDR2 SYGVKD.

In nucleotides, the CDR3 is TGCGCCAGCAGCCCTCTATCCTCTGGAAACACCATATATTTT. This sequence encodes CASSPLSSGNTIYF. V is TRBV5-1 and J is TRBJ1-3; no clear D. This CDR3 has 14 amino acids. V was trimmed by 4 bases and J by 0 bases, leaving 8 bases between them. Germline V gene lookup returns CDR1 SGHRS and CDR2 YFSETQ.

CDR3 amino acids: CASRPTDIIEAFF. The CDR3 DNA reads TGTGCCAGTAGACCGACAGACATCATTGAAGCTTTCTTT. This chain connects TRBV19 to TRBJ1-1, with D maybe TRBD1 (5 bases). Trimming cost V 6 bases and J 7 bases, with 15 bases left between them. The CDR3 totals 13 residues. In germline, CDR1 is LNHDA, CDR2 SQIVND (reference sequence).

This chain joins TRBV3-1 (or the pseudogene TRBV3-2) and TRBJ2-1, with no clear D. This CDR3 is built from 12 residues. Trimming shortened V by 1 base and J by 7 bases, and 5 bases separated the two germline ends. Germline CDR1 LGHDT, CDR2 YNNKEL (reference sequence). CDR3 sequence: CASSQARNEQFF. The CDR3 region has the DNA TGTGCCAGCAGCCAAGCTAGGAATGAGCAGTTCTTC.

The chain uses TRBV28 and TRBJ2-1; 8 nucleotides match TRBD1. The trim removed 6 bases at V and 12 bases at J, leaving 7 bases unmatched. Germline CDR1 reads MDHEN; CDR2 reads SYDVKM. The CDR3 has 12 amino acids. CDR3 coding DNA: TGTGCCAGCAGAGACACCGGGACAGGGCAGTTCTTC. This translates into CASRDTGTGQFF.

Here the CDR3 reads CASSLEWQGVGEQYF. CDR3 bases: TGCGCCAGCAGCTTGGAGTGGCAGGGGGTTGGGGAGCAGTACTTC. The rearrangement links TRBV5-1 to TRBJ2-7; 7 bases are shared with TRBD1. The CDR3 spans 15 residues. Per germline, CDR1 SGHRS and CDR2 YFSETQ. V shed 0 bases and J 7 bases; nucleotides not matched to a gene: 10.

The rearrangement uses TRBV7-9 and TRBJ2-2; D is possibly TRBD1 (5 bases). The ends were cut back, 3 bases at V and 1 base at J, with 12 bases in the middle. Germline CDR1 SEHNR, CDR2 FQNEAQ (reference sequence). The CDR3 extends over 16 amino acids. The CDR3 nucleotides read TGTGCCAGCAGCTTTCGGCGTCAGGGGAACACCGGGGAGCTGTTTTTT. The encoded protein is CASSFRRQGNTGELFF.

This chain uses TRBV27 with TRBJ1-2; 8 bases align to TRBD1. Germline trimming cut 6 bases from V and 5 bases from J; bases unmatched to any gene: 11. CDR1 is MNHEY and CDR2 is SMNVEV in the germline V gene (reference sequence). CDR3 length: 15 residues. Here the CDR3 reads CASSLQGRGQYGYTF. The CDR3 region has the DNA TGTGCCAGCAGCTTGCAGGGCAGGGGGCAGTATGGCTACACCTTC.

J is TRBJ2-1 and V is TRBV7-3; D call uncertain. The CDR3 runs to 16 residues. V lost 4 bases and J lost 0, with 13 bases in between. The V gene's germline CDR1 is SGHTA and CDR2 FQGTGA. In DNA form, the CDR3 reads TGTGCCAGCAGCTCTCGTCCGACAAGCTCCTACAATGAGCAGTTCTTC. It yields the protein CASSSRPTSSYNEQFF.

The V gene is TRBV5-4, the J gene TRBJ1-3, with D possibly matching TRBD1 (5 bases). V shed 0 bases and J shed 0 bases, with 16 bases lying between them. This CDR3 is 18 amino acids long. CDR1 is SGHNT, CDR2 YYREEE, per germline (reference sequence). The CDR3 sequence: CASSLARGVDPSGNTIYF. CDR3 DNA: TGTGCCAGCAGCTTGGCCCGGGGGGTAGACCCCTCTGGAAACACCATATATTTT.

This clone is a singleton in its sample. The chain combines TRBV7-9 with TRBJ2-1; 9 nucleotides match TRBD1. The CDR3 length is 15 residues. Trimming took 5 bases from V and 4 from J; bases not matched to a gene: 6. The germline V gene encodes CDR1 SEHNR and CDR2 FQNEAQ (reference sequence). CDR3 nucleotides: TGTGCCAGCAGCCCTCACAGGGGGCAATACAATGAGCAGTTCTTC. Translated, it gives CASSPHRGQYNEQFF. Together with reference TRBV7-9 and TRBJ2-1, the CDR3 gives the full variable domain: DTGVSQNPRHKITKRGQNVTFRCDPISEHNRLYWYRQTLGQGPEFLTYFQNEAQLEKSRLLSDRFSAERPKGSFSTLEIQRTEQGDSAMYLCASSPHRGQYNEQFFGPGTRLTVL.

The chain carries TRBV18 and TRBJ2-3; 10 nucleotides line up with TRBD2. Germline CDR1 reads KGHSH; CDR2 reads LQKENI. After removal of 1 base from V and 4 bases from J, the junction contained 5 bases not matched to a gene. The CDR3 covers 16 residues. For the CDR3, the DNA is TGTGCCAGCTCACCACAAAGCGGGAGGGCCGCAGATACGCAGTATTTT. Amino acids: CASSPQSGRAADTQYF.

V and J are TRBV5-1 and TRBJ1-6; no reliable D call. The CDR3 totals 15 residues. CDR1 is SGHRS and CDR2 is YFSETQ in the germline V gene. Trimming pared 0 bases from V and 7 bases from J, leaving 11 bases between. The CDR3 DNA sequence: TGCGCCAGCAGCTTGGCCGTGGGAGGGAATTCACCCCTCCACTTT. This gives the protein CASSLAVGGNSPLHF.

The gene calls are TRBV10-3 and TRBJ2-1; 10 bases map to TRBD2. J was trimmed by 9 bases and V by 3 bases; bases with no gene match: 5. The germline CDR1 and CDR2 sequences are ENHRY and SYGVKD. This CDR3 contains 14 residues. The CDR3 nucleotides read TGTGCCATCAGTGAACTAGCGGGACTGGGTGAGCAGTTCTTC. Its translation: CAISELAGLGEQFF.

DNA of the CDR3: TGTGCCAGCAGTTACTCGACGGGAACCTATAATTCACCCCTCCACTTT. It translates to CASSYSTGTYNSPLHF. The rearrangement joins TRBV6-5 to TRBJ1-6, with D hard to call. The length of the CDR3 is 16 residues. V lost 0 bases and J 2 bases, leaving 8 bases between the germline ends. Germline loops: CDR1 MNHEY, CDR2 SVGAGI.

This chain joins TRBV3-1 (or the pseudogene TRBV3-2) and TRBJ1-3; a weak D match, TRBD1 (6 bases). The CDR3 contains 15 residues. Germline V CDR1 and CDR2: LGHDT, YNNKEL (reference sequence). V gave up 4 bases and J gave up 0 bases, with 10 bases separating them. CDR3 loop: CASSPRQDSGNTIYF. The CDR3 DNA reads TGTGCCAGCAGCCCCCGACAGGACTCTGGAAACACCATATATTTT.

This chain joins TRBV7-9 and TRBJ2-2, with 7 bases that match TRBD1. This CDR3 comprises 16 residues. J gave up 2 bases and V 5 bases, and 8 bases lay outside the gene matches. From germline, CDR1 is SEHNR and CDR2 FQNEAQ (reference sequence). DNA for the CDR3: TGTGCCAGCAGCCAAGACAGGGCGCCCAACACCGGGGAGCTGTTTTTT. Amino acid sequence: CASSQDRAPNTGELFF. Drawing the rest from reference TRBV7-9 and TRBJ2-2, the complete variable domain is DTGVSQNPRHKITKRGQNVTFRCDPISEHNRLYWYRQTLGQGPEFLTYFQNEAQLEKSRLLSDRFSAERPKGSFSTLEIQRTEQGDSAMYLCASSQDRAPNTGELFFGEGSRLTVL.